These 27 T cell receptor beta chains came from one sample sequenced in a study of control samples from healthy donors and cancer patients. Generated by immunoSEQ multiplex PCR, the TCRdb table keeps only in-frame clones and is missing some. The sample has about 100,000 clones; approximately 90% are singletons. Sample: blood. These TCRs come from a woman between 18 and 30 years old in good health.

The chain employs TRBV6-5 and TRBJ1-4; the D is unclear. The CDR3 runs 15 residues. Germline loops: CDR1 MNHEY, CDR2 SVGAGI. Trimming shortened V by 2 bases and J by 7 bases, and 14 bases separated the two germline ends. CDR3: CASSYISPAGEKLFF. In nucleotides, the CDR3 is TGTGCCAGCAGTTACATCAGCCCCGCGGGTGAAAAACTGTTTTTT.

The rearrangement joins TRBV29-1 to TRBJ2-2; D remains ambiguous. V lost 2 bases, J lost 0 bases, and 10 bases lay in between. The germline CDR1 and CDR2 sequences are SQVTM and ANQGSEA. This CDR3 comprises 15 residues. The CDR3 here is CSVEFITSNTGELFF. The DNA of the CDR3 is TGCAGCGTTGAATTCATTACCTCGAACACCGGGGAGCTGTTTTTT.

The CDR3 loop reads CASSLGRTSEKLFF. The DNA for the CDR3 is TGTGCCAGCAGCTTAGGCAGGACGTCTGAAAAACTGTTTTTT. The rearrangement links TRBV7-9 to TRBJ1-4; D is undetermined. Germline assignment: CDR1 SEHNR and CDR2 FQNEAQ (reference sequence). The CDR3 contains 14 residues. V lost 1 base and J 7 bases, leaving 10 bases between the germline ends. Using reference TRBV7-9 and TRBJ1-4 for the parts outside the CDR3, the full variable domain is DTGVSQNPRHKITKRGQNVTFRCDPISEHNRLYWYRQTLGQGPEFLTYFQNEAQLEKSRLLSDRFSAERPKGSFSTLEIQRTEQGDSAMYLCASSLGRTSEKLFFGSGTQLSVL.

CDR3 in DNA: TGTGCCAGCAGGCAGGCTTCGCGCTATGGCTACACCTTC. It specifies CASRQASRYGYTF. The V gene is TRBV6-5, the J gene TRBJ1-2; D call uncertain. Trimming removed 6 bases at V and 4 bases at J, with 12 bases between. CDR3 size: 13 residues. Germline V CDR1 and CDR2: MNHEY, SVGAGI.

V is TRBV19 and J is TRBJ1-6; tentatively, D is TRBD1 (6 bases). This CDR3 spans 15 amino acids. With 5 bases removed from V and 5 bases from J, the gap between germline ends came to 13 bases. Germline CDR1 LNHDA, CDR2 SQIVND (reference sequence). The CDR3 loop reads CASSPLDSDNSPLHF. CDR3 DNA: TGTGCCAGTAGTCCCCTGGACAGCGATAATTCACCCCTCCACTTT.

CDR3 DNA sequence: TGTGCCAGCAGCAGGGACAGAGGAAACACCATATATTTT. Protein sequence: CASSRDRGNTIYF. The rearrangement joins TRBV6-6 to TRBJ1-3, with TRBD1 matching 7 bases. The CDR3 loop spans 13 amino acids. The J segment lost 4 bases and the V segment lost 6 bases, leaving 3 bases of the junction unmatched. Germline V gives CDR1 MNHNY, CDR2 SVGAGI (reference sequence).

The rearrangement links TRBV5-1 to TRBJ2-5; D uncertain. This CDR3 is built from 13 residues. Germline CDR1 and CDR2: SGHRS and YFSETQ. V shed 0 bases and J shed 4 bases, with 7 bases lying between them. The CDR3 loop reads CASSLAGGETQYF. Here the CDR3 DNA reads TGCGCCAGCAGCTTGGCAGGTGGAGAGACCCAGTACTTC.

As regards this clone: Different DNA sequences within this sample yield the same CDR3. V usage is TRBV6-5 and J usage is TRBJ2-7, with a possible D match to TRBD1 (6 bases). Trimming removed 2 bases at V and 1 base at J, with 6 bases between. This CDR3 is built from 13 residues. Germline lookup yields CDR1 MNHEY and CDR2 SVGAGI. In DNA, the CDR3 is TGTGCCAGCAGTTACGGACAGTCCTACGAGCAGTACTTC. Translation gives CASSYGQSYEQYF.

The J gene is TRBJ1-4, the V gene TRBV28, with D unclear. Germline V CDR1 and CDR2: MDHEN, SYDVKM. The CDR3 contains 15 residues. V was clipped by 5 bases and J by 3 bases, with 13 bases between them. The DNA for the CDR3 is TGTGCCAGCAGTAGGAGTATTTTTGCTAATGAAAAACTGTTTTTT. This sequence encodes CASSRSIFANEKLFF.

V gene TRBV19 combines with J gene TRBJ1-2; no clear D gene. Germline loops: CDR1 LNHDA, CDR2 SQIVND (reference sequence). V was pared by 10 bases and J by 6 bases, with 15 bases between. There are 12 residues in the CDR3. CDR3 in amino acids: CATRQAINGYTF. The CDR3 DNA reads as TGTGCCACTCGGCAGGCAATTAATGGCTACACCTTC. Drawing the rest from reference TRBV19 and TRBJ1-2, the complete variable domain is DGGITQSPKYLFRKEGQNVTLSCEQNLNHDAMYWYRQDPGQGLRLIYYSQIVNDFQKGDIAEGYSVSREKKESFPLTVTSAQKNPTAFYLCATRQAINGYTFGSGTRLTVV.

The chain has TRBV30 and TRBJ1-2; TRBD1 is a possible D gene (6 bases). V dropped 4 bases and J dropped 3 bases, with 6 bases sitting between them. The CDR3 sequence is 11 residues long. Germline assignment: CDR1 GTSNPN and CDR2 SVGIG (reference sequence). CDR3 DNA sequence: TGTGCCTGGAAGGGGGACTATGGCTACACCTTC. Protein: CAWKGDYGYTF.

Only one count was recorded for this clone. The gene calls are TRBV6-6 and TRBJ2-7; D possibly corresponds to TRBD2 (5 bases). The V end lost 6 bases, the J end lost 0 bases, and 9 bases lay between the germline ends. Germline-derived CDR1 and CDR2 are MNHNY and SVGAGI (reference sequence). The CDR3 spans 13 residues. The DNA for the CDR3 is TGTGCCAGCAGACGCGGGCCCTCCTACGAGCAGTACTTC. Its protein is CASRRGPSYEQYF.

The chain joins TRBV4-1 to TRBJ2-1; 12 bases fit TRBD2. Per the germline V gene, CDR1 is MGHRA and CDR2 is YSYEKL. Trimming cost V 0 bases and J 2 bases; bases outside gene matches: 14. The CDR3 sequence is 21 residues long. The CDR3 loop reads CASSQDVVRLAGGSPYNEQFF. CDR3 DNA: TGCGCCAGCAGCCAAGATGTTGTGCGCCTAGCGGGAGGGTCCCCCTACAATGAGCAGTTCTTC.

This chain uses TRBV5-1 with TRBJ1-2, with 8 bases lining up with TRBD1. The CDR3 is 17 residues long. The ends lost 4 bases at V and 0 bases at J; junction bases unmatched: 11. CDR1 is SGHRS and CDR2 is YFSETQ in the germline V gene. In nucleotides, the CDR3 is TGCGCCAGCAGCGCGCCGGGGACAGGACTAACTAACTATGGCTACACCTTC. This gives the protein CASSAPGTGLTNYGYTF.

The J gene is TRBJ1-2, the V gene TRBV5-4; D is possibly TRBD1 (5 bases). Germline CDR1 reads SGHNT; CDR2 reads YYREEE (reference sequence). V lost 2 bases to trimming and J lost 2 bases, with 10 bases between them. The CDR3 is made up of 14 amino acids. The CDR3 spells CASSFGRVNYGYTF. In nucleotides, the CDR3 is TGTGCCAGCAGCTTTGGCAGGGTGAACTATGGCTACACCTTC. The full variable domain, rest sourced from reference TRBV5-4 and TRBJ1-2, is ETGVTQSPTHLIKTRGQQVTLRCSSQSGHNTVSWYQQALGQGPQFIFQYYREEENGRGNFPPRFSGLQFPNYSSELNVNALELDDSALYLCASSFGRVNYGYTFGSGTRLTVV.

Of note for this clone: Other DNA sequences in the same sample also yield this CDR3. V and J are TRBV11-3 and TRBJ2-1; D gene unclear. There are 15 residues in the CDR3. Deletions cut 1 base from V and 0 bases from J, with 7 bases between. Germline V lookup: CDR1 SGHNT, CDR2 YENEEA. DNA of the CDR3: TGTGCCAGCAGCTTAGGTGATAGCTCCTACAATGAGCAGTTCTTC. This encodes CASSLGDSSYNEQFF.

V gene TRBV11-2 combines with J gene TRBJ1-1; D gene ambiguous. The V end was cut by 4 bases, the J end by 4 bases, with 16 bases between. Germline loops: CDR1 SGHAT, CDR2 FQNNGV. The CDR3 has 15 residues. In DNA, the CDR3 is TGTGCCAGCAGCTCGTCCATAGGCGGACTCACTGAAGCTTTCTTT. This codes for CASSSSIGGLTEAFF. Full variable domain (rest looked up from reference TRBV11-2 and TRBJ1-1): EAGVAQSPRYKIIEKRQSVAFWCNPISGHATLYWYQQILGQGPKLLIQFQNNGVVDDSQLPKDRFSAERLKGVDSTLKIQPAKLEDSAVYLCASSSSIGGLTEAFFGQGTRLTVV.

The chain links TRBV6-5 to TRBJ1-3, with D perhaps TRBD1 (5 bases). With 5 bases removed from V and 0 bases from J, the gap between germline ends came to 11 bases. Per germline, CDR1 MNHEY and CDR2 SVGAGI. The CDR3 runs to 15 residues. The CDR3: CASSLSGSSGNTIYF. The CDR3 DNA follows: TGTGCCAGCAGTCTATCAGGGAGCTCTGGAAACACCATATATTTT.

The rearrangement links TRBV2 to TRBJ2-7; D gene unclear. V shed 5 bases and J shed 1 base, with 3 bases lying between them. This CDR3 is 11 amino acids long. Germline V gives CDR1 SNHLY, CDR2 FYNNEI. The chain's CDR3 is CASSPSYEQYF. The CDR3 DNA is TGTGCCAGCAGTCCATCCTACGAGCAGTACTTC. Drawing the rest from reference TRBV2 and TRBJ2-7, the complete variable domain is EPEVTQTPSHQVTQMGQEVILRCVPISNHLYFYWYRQILGQKVEFLVSFYNNEISEKSEIFDDQFSVERPDGSNFTLKIRSTKLEDSAMYFCASSPSYEQYFGPGTRLTVT.

The chain couples TRBV3-1 (or the pseudogene TRBV3-2) to TRBJ2-3, with D hard to call. Trimming removed 3 bases from V and 1 base from J, with 8 bases in between. The germline V gene encodes CDR1 LGHDT and CDR2 YNNKEL (reference sequence). This CDR3 is 14 amino acids long. The CDR3 here is CASSQSGRTDTQYF. CDR3 nucleotides: TGTGCCAGCAGCCAGTCCGGGCGCACAGATACGCAGTATTTT.

The rearrangement joins TRBV9 to TRBJ2-5; D is possibly TRBD1 or TRBD2 (5 bases each). CDR1 SGDLS and CDR2 YYNGEE come from the germline V gene. Trimming removed 3 bases from V and 4 bases from J, with 13 bases in between. The length of the CDR3 is 14 residues. The CDR3 sequence: CASSESGTLETQYF. CDR3 nucleotides: TGTGCCAGCAGCGAATCCGGGACGTTAGAGACCCAGTACTTC. Combining the CDR3 with reference TRBV9 and TRBJ2-5 gives the whole variable domain DSGVTQTPKHLITATGQRVTLRCSPRSGDLSVYWYQQSLDQGLQFLIQYYNGEERAKGNILERFSAQQFPDLHSELNLSSLELGDSALYFCASSESGTLETQYFGPGTRLLVL.

The chain joins TRBV6-4 to TRBJ2-1; TRBD1 agrees at 9 bases. The CDR3 is 14 amino acids. The V and J ends lost 2 bases and 9 bases, in that order; junction bases with no gene match: 5. The germline CDR1 and CDR2 sequences are MRHNA and SNTAGT. The CDR3: CASSDGTGLGEQFF. The CDR3 bases are TGTGCCAGCAGTGACGGGACAGGGCTCGGTGAGCAGTTCTTC.

On this clone: The identical CDR3 is also encoded by other nucleotide sequences in the sample. The chain links TRBV24-1 to TRBJ2-6, with 10 bases identical to TRBD1. J gave up 1 base and V 7 bases, and 6 bases lay outside the gene matches. Germline V gene data show CDR1 as KGHDR and CDR2 as SFDVKD. The CDR3 is 17 amino acids. The CDR3 loop is CATRPGQGVSGANVLTF. The CDR3 bases are TGTGCCACCAGACCCGGACAGGGGGTATCTGGGGCCAACGTCCTGACTTTC.

The chain couples TRBV6-5 to TRBJ2-5; D call uncertain. Trimming shortened V by 2 bases and J by 3 bases, and 7 bases separated the two germline ends. Germline loops: CDR1 MNHEY, CDR2 SVGAGI. The CDR3 sequence is 13 residues long. This chain's CDR3 is CASSYPIEETQYF. The CDR3 DNA sequence: TGTGCCAGCAGTTACCCCATAGAAGAGACCCAGTACTTC.

J is TRBJ2-7 and V is TRBV4-1, with D perhaps matching TRBD1 (6 bases). Germline V gives CDR1 MGHRA, CDR2 YSYEKL. With 0 bases removed from V and 3 bases from J, the gap between germline ends came to 9 bases. The CDR3 has 14 residues. CDR3 in amino acids: CASSQEGTNYEQYF. The CDR3 region has the DNA TGCGCCAGCAGCCAAGAAGGGACAAACTACGAGCAGTACTTC.

The chain couples TRBV4-2 to TRBJ2-1; 9 bases map to TRBD2. V was clipped by 1 base and J by 8 bases; unmatched bases: 6. The CDR3 has 15 amino acids. The germline gives CDR1 LGHNA, CDR2 YNFKEQ. Here the CDR3 reads CASSQGPAGGDEQFF. The CDR3 nucleotides are TGTGCCAGCAGCCAAGGTCCAGCGGGAGGTGATGAGCAGTTCTTC.

Of note for this clone: At the DNA level, this CDR3 is encoded by other sequences in the same sample as well. The chain joins TRBV24-1 to TRBJ2-3; perhaps TRBD1 as D (5 bases). V lost 9 bases, J lost 5 bases, and 17 bases lay in between. The CDR3 runs 14 residues. CDR1 is KGHDR, CDR2 SFDVKD, per germline. The DNA of the CDR3 is TGTGCCACCGCGACAGCCTCTGATGGAGATACGCAGTATTTT. It codes for CATATASDGDTQYF.